This T cell receptor beta chain was sequenced for a study of cytomegalovirus exposure and HLA in healthy donors. Study-level findings and limits: By a later analysis, the bulk of CMV-associated TCR beta chains appeared HLA-restricted. Trimming of TCR beta V- and J-genes showed a link, identified in a later analysis, to a missense DCLRE1C variant. Some segments of the V type, notably TRBV6-2 and TRBV6-3, were excluded as indistinguishable.

As concerns this clone: Its antigen remains unidentified.

The CDR3 is made up of 14 amino acids. Trimming at V came to 1 base and at J to 2 bases, leaving 1 base not matched to a gene. Germline CDR1 is SGHTA and CDR2 is FQGNSA. Primers: 60 Vbeta forward and 13 Jbeta reverse. Generated by immunoSEQ multiplex PCR, the TCRdb table keeps only in-frame clones and is missing some. The sample holds hundreds of thousands of clones, 80% to 90% seen once. Sampled while nominally healthy, donors likely had unrecorded immune exposures. The sequence was obtained from a man in his thirties or forties in good health and CMV-seronegative. The source material was PBMCs. The chain carries TRBV7-2 and TRBJ1-1; TRBD1 aligns across 7 bases. The CDR3, as DNA: TGTGCCAGCAGCTTAGGACAGGGTAACACTGAAGCTTTCTTT. Translation: CASSLGQGNTEAFF.